This T cell receptor (beta chain) derives from a study of blood T cell repertoires in COVID-19. Study information: COVID-19 samples from acute and convalescent phases originated in the United States, Italy and Spain.

Germline assignment: CDR1 SEHNR and CDR2 FQNEAQ (reference sequence). This CDR3 spans 12 amino acids. The V end was cut by 6 bases, the J end by 2 bases, with 8 bases between. In the original processing: For nucleated cells, counts were estimated from reference gene primer amplification. Clones were sequenced by immunoSEQ multiplex PCR, and TCRdb holds only the in-frame ones, with some missing. V and J calls and clone size come straight from that table; D and trimming were deduced from the DNA. The top ten hold 9.5% to 13% of the sample, which has about 98,000 clones, 65% to 90% seen once. The TCR comes from a man aged 65 to 85 with active or convalescent COVID-19. Specimen: peripheral blood. The V gene is TRBV7-9, the J gene TRBJ2-7; TRBD1 is a possible D gene (5 bases). CDR3 sequence: CASRGQAYEQYF. The CDR3 DNA reads as TGTGCCAGCAGGGGGCAAGCCTACGAGCAGTACTTC.